The 13 T cell receptor beta chains in this list originate from one sample, sequenced in a study of blood T cells in healthy people across ages. The authors ran a second PCR of roughly 6 to 11 cycles using a sample-barcoded 5' primer and a J-beta primer mix. One entry per CDR3 protein results from TCRdb running MiXCR on the 5' RACE reads. The sample lists 730,000 or so distinct CDR3 sequences; over 40% were seen once. Sequencing was performed on blood. The source of these receptors is a man aged 80 or over in good health.

The DNA of the CDR3 is TGTGCCAGCAGCTTCGCGGCCGCTAATGAAAAACTGTTTTTT. Amino acid sequence: CASSFAAANEKLFF. This chain links TRBV7-8 with TRBJ1-4; no clear D gene. Deletions cut 3 bases from V and 3 bases from J, with 8 bases between. Germline loops: CDR1 SGHVS, CDR2 FQNEAQ. The CDR3 runs to 14 residues.

Concerning this clonotype: An end of the junction differs from the germline gene, which may be a read error. The chain combines TRBV11-2 with TRBJ2-5; 13 nucleotides agree with TRBD2. CDR1 is SGHAT and CDR2 is FQNNGV in the germline V gene. This CDR3 comprises 19 residues. CDR3 nucleotide sequence: TGTGTCAGCAGCTCCCCGCTACTAGCGGGGGGGCACAACCAAGAGACCCAGTACTTC. The encoded protein is CVSSSPLLAGGHNQETQYF.

Remarks on this clonotype: A much more abundant neighbour one base away suggests this may be a read error. CDR3 DNA sequence: TGTGCCAGCAGCAAAGCGCGAACAAGGTGTAAAGAGACCCAGTACTTC. Translation: CASSKARTRCKETQYF. V and J are TRBV21-1 and TRBJ2-5. TRBV21-1 is flagged as a pseudogene. This CDR3 has 16 residues.

This clonotype appeared once. V and J are TRBV20-1 and TRBJ2-3, with a tentative D call TRBD2 (6 bases). The CDR3 has 14 residues. The germline V and J ends were trimmed by 0 bases and 5 bases, with 12 bases remaining between them. The germline V gene encodes CDR1 DFQATT and CDR2 SNEGSKA (reference sequence). CDR3 DNA sequence: TGCAGTGCTAGAGATACTAGGGAGGTAGATACGCAGTATTTT. It codes for CSARDTREVDTQYF.

The chain recombines TRBV27 with TRBJ2-5, with 10 bases aligning to TRBD1. The J call may be incorrect, as the DNA end agrees better with TRBJ2-7. Germline values: CDR1 MNHEY, CDR2 SMNVEV (reference sequence). The CDR3 runs to 15 residues. The CDR3 DNA reads as TGTGCCAGCAGTTCGACCGGGACAGGGGCCGTCGAGCAGTACTTC. Protein product: CASSSTGTGAVEQYF.

This chain connects TRBV7-2 to TRBJ2-3; tentative D call: TRBD2 (7 bases). Germline values: CDR1 SGHTA, CDR2 FQGNSA. The CDR3 is made up of 14 amino acids. The V end lost 0 bases, the J end lost 7 bases, and 11 bases lay between the germline ends. As DNA, the CDR3 is TGTGCCAGCAGCTTAGCGGGGGGGGCGAATACGCAGTATTTT. It encodes CASSLAGGANTQYF.

This clonotype turned up a few times. The chain uses TRBV28 and TRBJ2-5; tentative D call: TRBD2 (6 bases). V lost 9 bases to trimming and J lost 5 bases, with 19 bases between them. The CDR3 is 14 amino acids. Germline V gives CDR1 MDHEN, CDR2 SYDVKM. The CDR3 here is CASDRKVGLETQYF. Here the CDR3 DNA reads TGTGCCAGTGACAGAAAAGTGGGACTCGAGACCCAGTACTTC.

V usage is TRBV7-2 and J usage is TRBJ2-7, with D perhaps matching TRBD1 (6 bases). Germline V gene lookup returns CDR1 SGHTA and CDR2 FQGNSA. Trimming took off 1 base at V and 4 bases at J, with 14 bases between the two ends. CDR3 length: 15 residues. The CDR3 bases are TGTGCCAGCAGCTTAGGCGCCAGGGGCGATTACGAGCAGTACTTC. It yields the protein CASSLGARGDYEQYF.

This clonotype has a handful of counts. The rearrangement uses TRBV5-1 and TRBJ2-5, with 8 positions matching TRBD2. V lost 4 bases, J lost 4 bases, and 9 bases stayed unmatched. Germline V CDR1 and CDR2: SGHRS, YFSETQ. This CDR3 is built from 15 residues. DNA of the CDR3: TGCGCCAGCAGCGGGGGACTAGTAGGATCAGAGACCCAGTACTTC. Amino acid sequence: CASSGGLVGSETQYF. The full variable domain, in which reference TRBV5-1 and TRBJ2-5 provide the parts outside the CDR3, is KAGVTQTPRYLIKTRGQQVTLSCSPISGHRSVSWYQQTPGQGLQFLFEYFSETQRNKGNFPGRFSGRQFSNSRSEMNVSTLELGDSALYLCASSGGLVGSETQYFGPGTRLLVL.

The CDR3 nucleotides are TGCAGTGCTAGGGACAGGGAGCAAGAGACCCAGTACTTC. Translating it yields CSARDREQETQYF. The chain has TRBV20-1 and TRBJ2-5; 8 positions agree with TRBD1. Germline V CDR1 and CDR2: DFQATT, SNEGSKA (reference sequence). This CDR3 is built from 13 residues. The J segment lost 2 bases and the V segment lost 3 bases, leaving 2 bases of the junction unmatched.

This chain uses TRBV11-2 with TRBJ1-1; 7 bases fit TRBD1. The germline V gene has CDR1 SGHAT and CDR2 FQNNGV. Germline trimming cut 4 bases from V and 3 bases from J; bases unmatched to any gene: 11. The CDR3 length is 16 residues. The CDR3 DNA reads TGTGCCAGCAGCTCACTTGACAGGGTACGGGACACTGAAGCTTTCTTT. It is translated as CASSSLDRVRDTEAFF.

This chain joins TRBV6-6 and TRBJ2-3; TRBD2 might be the D (6 bases). CDR3 length equals 14 residues. CDR1 MNHNY and CDR2 SVGAGI come from the germline V gene (reference sequence). The V and J ends lost 5 bases and 6 bases respectively, with 15 bases between them. CDR3: CASSSRRVLDTQYF. The CDR3 DNA sequence: TGTGCCAGCAGTAGCAGGAGGGTTCTCGATACGCAGTATTTT.

The chain joins TRBV20-1 to TRBJ1-1; D possibly corresponds to TRBD1 (6 bases). Germline V lookup: CDR1 DFQATT, CDR2 SNEGSKA (reference sequence). With 1 base removed from V and 4 bases from J, the gap between germline ends came to 16 bases. This CDR3 is 15 amino acids long. CDR3 coding DNA: TGCAGTGCTAGAGCCCTCAGGGGAGGGAGCACTGAAGCTTTCTTT. Protein: CSARALRGGSTEAFF.